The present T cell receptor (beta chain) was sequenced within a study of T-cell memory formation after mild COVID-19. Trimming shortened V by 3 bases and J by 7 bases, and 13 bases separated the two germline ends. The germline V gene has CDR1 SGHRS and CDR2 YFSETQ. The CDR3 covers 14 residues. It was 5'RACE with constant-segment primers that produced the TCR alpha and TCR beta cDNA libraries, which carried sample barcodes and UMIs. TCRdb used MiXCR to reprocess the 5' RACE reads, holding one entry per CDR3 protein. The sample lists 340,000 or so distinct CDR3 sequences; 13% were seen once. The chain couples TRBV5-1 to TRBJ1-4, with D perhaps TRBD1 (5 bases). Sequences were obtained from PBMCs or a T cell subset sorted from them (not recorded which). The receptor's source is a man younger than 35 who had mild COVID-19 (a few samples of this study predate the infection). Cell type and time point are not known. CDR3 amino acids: CASSSRQSGEKLFF. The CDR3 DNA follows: TGCGCCAGCAGCTCCCGACAGAGTGGTGAAAAACTGTTTTTT.